This TCR beta chain was retrieved from a study of T cell responses to AZD1222 COVID-19 vaccine. Measured with immunoSEQ multiplex PCR; TCRdb has only the in-frame clones, and not every one. The sample comprises more than 65,000 clones, approximately 82% of which are singletons, and roughly 21% rests with the top ten. J gave up 11 bases and V 4 bases, and 12 bases lay outside the gene matches. This CDR3 is 15 amino acids long. Germline V gene sequence: CDR1 SGHRS, CDR2 YFSETQ. The chain links TRBV5-1 to TRBJ1-6; TRBD1 agrees at 7 bases. The sequence was obtained from an adult in good health. This specimen consisted of peripheral blood, obtained on day 0 of AZD1222 vaccination. The CDR3 region is CASSLKTGNLAPLHF. CDR3 nucleotide sequence: TGCGCCAGCAGCCTAAAGACAGGGAATTTGGCACCCCTCCACTTT.